This TCR beta chain was sequenced during a study of cytomegalovirus exposure and HLA in healthy donors. Study observations and caveats: Most TCR beta V segments were productive about 87% or about 30% of the time in an earlier analysis. The sole available immune exposure information was CMV serostatus. In vitro checks showed that three CMV-associated chains really do target CMV antigens.

The PCR employed 60 Vbeta primers together with 13 Jbeta primers. Assay used: immunoSEQ multiplex PCR; TCRdb lists only in-frame clones, some missing. Altogether about 140,000 clones are present, 78% being singletons, with the ten largest covering approximately 2.8%. This clone was recorded only once. Its antigen is as yet unknown. V lost 0 bases and J 6 bases, leaving 8 bases between the germline ends. This CDR3 region has 14 residues. CDR1 SNHLY and CDR2 FYNNEI come from the germline V gene. This receptor was obtained from a male donor in good health and CMV-seronegative. The V call is TRBV2, the J call TRBJ2-2, with D maybe TRBD2 (5 bases). Specimen: PBMCs. The CDR3 loop is CASSEASGPGELFF. In nucleotides, the CDR3 is TGTGCCAGCAGTGAAGCGAGCGGTCCCGGGGAGCTGTTTTTT.